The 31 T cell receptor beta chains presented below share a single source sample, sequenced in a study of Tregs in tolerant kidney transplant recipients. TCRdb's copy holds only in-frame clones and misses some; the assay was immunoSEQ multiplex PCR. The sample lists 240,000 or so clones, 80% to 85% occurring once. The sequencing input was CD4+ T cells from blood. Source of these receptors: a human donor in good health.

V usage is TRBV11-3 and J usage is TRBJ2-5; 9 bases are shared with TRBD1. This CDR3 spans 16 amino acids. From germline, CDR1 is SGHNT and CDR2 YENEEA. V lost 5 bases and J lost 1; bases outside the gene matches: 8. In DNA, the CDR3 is TGTGCCAGCAGCCCCGGGACAGGGCTAGCCCAAGAGACCCAGTACTTC. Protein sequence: CASSPGTGLAQETQYF.

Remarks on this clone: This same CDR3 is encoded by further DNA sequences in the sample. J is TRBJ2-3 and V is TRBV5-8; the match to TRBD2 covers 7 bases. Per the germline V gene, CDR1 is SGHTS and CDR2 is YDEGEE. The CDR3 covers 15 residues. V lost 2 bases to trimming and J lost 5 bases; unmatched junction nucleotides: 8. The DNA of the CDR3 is TGTGCCAGCAGCTTCCGTGGGGAGGGGCAAGATACGCAGTATTTT. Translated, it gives CASSFRGEGQDTQYF.

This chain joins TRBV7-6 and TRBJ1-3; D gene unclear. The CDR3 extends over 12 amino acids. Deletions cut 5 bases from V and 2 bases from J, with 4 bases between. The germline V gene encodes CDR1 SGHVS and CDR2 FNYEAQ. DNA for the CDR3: TGTGCCAGCAGCCCCACTGGAAACACCATATATTTT. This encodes CASSPTGNTIYF.

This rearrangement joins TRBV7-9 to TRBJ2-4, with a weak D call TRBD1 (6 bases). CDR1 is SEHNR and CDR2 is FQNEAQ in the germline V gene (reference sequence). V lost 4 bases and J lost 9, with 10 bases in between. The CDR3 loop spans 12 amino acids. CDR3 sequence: CASSSDRIIQYF. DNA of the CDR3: TGTGCCAGCAGCTCCGACAGGATCATTCAGTACTTC.

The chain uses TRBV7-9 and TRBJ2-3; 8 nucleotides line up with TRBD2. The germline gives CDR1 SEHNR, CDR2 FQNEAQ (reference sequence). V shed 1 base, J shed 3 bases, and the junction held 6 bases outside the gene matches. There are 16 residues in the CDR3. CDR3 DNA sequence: TGTGCCAGCAGCTTAGGGTCTGGCGGGGGGACAGATACGCAGTATTTT. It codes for CASSLGSGGGTDTQYF. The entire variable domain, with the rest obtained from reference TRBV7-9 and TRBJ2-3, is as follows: DTGVSQNPRHKITKRGQNVTFRCDPISEHNRLYWYRQTLGQGPEFLTYFQNEAQLEKSRLLSDRFSAERPKGSFSTLEIQRTEQGDSAMYLCASSLGSGGGTDTQYFGPGTRLTVL.

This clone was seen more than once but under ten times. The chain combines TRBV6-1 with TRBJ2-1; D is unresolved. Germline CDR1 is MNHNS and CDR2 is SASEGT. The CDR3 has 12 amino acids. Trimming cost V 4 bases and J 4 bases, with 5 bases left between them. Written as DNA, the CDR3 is TGTGCCAGCAGTGTTTTTTACAATGAGCAGTTCTTC. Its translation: CASSVFYNEQFF.

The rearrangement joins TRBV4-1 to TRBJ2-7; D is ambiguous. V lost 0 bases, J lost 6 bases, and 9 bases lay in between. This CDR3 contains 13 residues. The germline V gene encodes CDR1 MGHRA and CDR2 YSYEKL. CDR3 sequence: CASSQDQDTEQYF. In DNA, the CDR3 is TGCGCCAGCAGCCAAGATCAGGATACCGAGCAGTACTTC.

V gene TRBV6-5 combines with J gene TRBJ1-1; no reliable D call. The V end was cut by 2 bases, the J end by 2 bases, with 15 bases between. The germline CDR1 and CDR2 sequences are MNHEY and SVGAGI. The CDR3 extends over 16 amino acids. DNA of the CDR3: TGTGCCAGCAGTTACACACGTTGGGGTGCCAACACTGAAGCTTTCTTT. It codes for CASSYTRWGANTEAFF.

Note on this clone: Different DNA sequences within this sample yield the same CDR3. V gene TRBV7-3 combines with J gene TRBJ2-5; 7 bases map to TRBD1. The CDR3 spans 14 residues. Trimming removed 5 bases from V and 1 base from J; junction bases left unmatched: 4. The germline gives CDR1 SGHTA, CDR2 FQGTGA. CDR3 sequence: CASSPTGLQETQYF. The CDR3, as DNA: TGTGCCAGCAGCCCGACAGGGCTCCAAGAGACCCAGTACTTC.

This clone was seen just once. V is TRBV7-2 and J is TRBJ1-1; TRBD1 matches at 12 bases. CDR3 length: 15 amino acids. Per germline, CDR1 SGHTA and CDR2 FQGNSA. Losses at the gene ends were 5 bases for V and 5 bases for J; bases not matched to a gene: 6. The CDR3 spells CASSPRDRGLTEAFF. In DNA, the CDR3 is TGTGCCAGCAGCCCAAGGGACAGGGGGCTTACTGAAGCTTTCTTT.

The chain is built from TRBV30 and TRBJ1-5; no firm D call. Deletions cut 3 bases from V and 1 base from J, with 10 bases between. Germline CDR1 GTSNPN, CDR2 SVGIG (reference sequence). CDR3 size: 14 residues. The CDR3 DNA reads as TGTGCCTGGAGCCCCAACACAAGCAATCAGCCCCAGCATTTT. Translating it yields CAWSPNTSNQPQHF.

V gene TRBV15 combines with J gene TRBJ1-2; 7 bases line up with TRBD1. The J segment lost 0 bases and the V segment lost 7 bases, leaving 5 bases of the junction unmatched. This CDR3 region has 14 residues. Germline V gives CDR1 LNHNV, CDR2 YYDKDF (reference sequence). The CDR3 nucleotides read TGTGCCACCATAGGGACAGCCCCTAACTATGGCTACACCTTC. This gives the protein CATIGTAPNYGYTF.

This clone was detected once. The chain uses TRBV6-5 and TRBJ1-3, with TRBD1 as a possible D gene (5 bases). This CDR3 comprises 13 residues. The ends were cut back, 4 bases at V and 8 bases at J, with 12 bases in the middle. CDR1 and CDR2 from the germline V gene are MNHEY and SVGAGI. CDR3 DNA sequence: TGTGCCAGCAGTTGGCAGGGTACTGACACCATATATTTT. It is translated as CASSWQGTDTIYF.

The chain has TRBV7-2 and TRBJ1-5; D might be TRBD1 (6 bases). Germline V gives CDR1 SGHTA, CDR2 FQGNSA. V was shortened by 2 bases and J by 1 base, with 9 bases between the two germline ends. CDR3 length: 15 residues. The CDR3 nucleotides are TGTGCCAGCAGCTTAAGGCAGGGGAGCAATCAGCCCCAGCATTTT. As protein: CASSLRQGSNQPQHF.

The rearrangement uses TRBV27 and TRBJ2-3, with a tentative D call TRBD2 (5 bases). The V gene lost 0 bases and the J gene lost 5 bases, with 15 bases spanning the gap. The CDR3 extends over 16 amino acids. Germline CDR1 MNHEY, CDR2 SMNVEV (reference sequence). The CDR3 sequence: CASSLSGRRTVDTQYF. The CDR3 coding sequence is TGTGCCAGCAGTTTATCAGGCAGGAGGACCGTAGATACGCAGTATTTT.

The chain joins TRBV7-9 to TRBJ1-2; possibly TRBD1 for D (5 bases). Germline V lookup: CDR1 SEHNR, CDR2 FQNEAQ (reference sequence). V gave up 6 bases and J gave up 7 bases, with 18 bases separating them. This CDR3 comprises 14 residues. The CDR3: CASSLERRGSGYTF. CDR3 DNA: TGTGCCAGCAGTCTGGAGAGGAGGGGATCTGGCTACACCTTC. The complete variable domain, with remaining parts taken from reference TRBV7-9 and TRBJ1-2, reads DTGVSQNPRHKITKRGQNVTFRCDPISEHNRLYWYRQTLGQGPEFLTYFQNEAQLEKSRLLSDRFSAERPKGSFSTLEIQRTEQGDSAMYLCASSLERRGSGYTFGSGTRLTVV.

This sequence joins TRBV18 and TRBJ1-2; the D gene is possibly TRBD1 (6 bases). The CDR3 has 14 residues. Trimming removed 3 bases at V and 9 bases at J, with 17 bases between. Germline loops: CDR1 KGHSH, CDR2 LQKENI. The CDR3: CASSPLDYTGSYTF. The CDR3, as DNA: TGTGCCAGCTCACCTCTCGACTACACAGGGAGCTACACCTTC.

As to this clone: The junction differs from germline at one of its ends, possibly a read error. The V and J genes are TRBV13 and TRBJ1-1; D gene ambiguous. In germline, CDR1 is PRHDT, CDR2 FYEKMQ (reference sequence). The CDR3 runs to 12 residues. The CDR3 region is CASGQGNSEAFF. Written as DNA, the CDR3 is TGTGCCAGCGGGCAAGGGAACTCTGAAGCTTTCTTT.

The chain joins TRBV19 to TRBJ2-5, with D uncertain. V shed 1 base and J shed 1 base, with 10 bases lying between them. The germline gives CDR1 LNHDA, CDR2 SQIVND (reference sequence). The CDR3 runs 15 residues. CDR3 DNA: TGTGCCAGTAGTATAGCTACGAACCTCCAAGAGACCCAGTACTTC. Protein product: CASSIATNLQETQYF.

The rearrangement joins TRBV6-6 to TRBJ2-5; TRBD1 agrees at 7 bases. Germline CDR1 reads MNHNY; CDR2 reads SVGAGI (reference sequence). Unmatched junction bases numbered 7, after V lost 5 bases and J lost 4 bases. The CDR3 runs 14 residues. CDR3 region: CASSRTHRGETQYF. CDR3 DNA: TGTGCCAGCAGTCGTACACACAGGGGAGAGACCCAGTACTTC.

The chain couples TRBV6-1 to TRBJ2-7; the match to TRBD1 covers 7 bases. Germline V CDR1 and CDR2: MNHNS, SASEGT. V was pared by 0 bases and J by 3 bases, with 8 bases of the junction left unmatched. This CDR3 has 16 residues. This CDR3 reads CASSEAWTGLRYEQYF. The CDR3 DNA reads TGTGCCAGCAGTGAAGCCTGGACAGGCCTCCGCTACGAGCAGTACTTC.

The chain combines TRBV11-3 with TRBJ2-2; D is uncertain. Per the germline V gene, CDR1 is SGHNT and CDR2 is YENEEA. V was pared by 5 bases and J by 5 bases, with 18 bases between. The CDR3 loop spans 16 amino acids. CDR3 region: CASSQRLVKETGELFF. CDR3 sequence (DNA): TGTGCCAGCAGCCAGCGACTGGTGAAAGAAACCGGGGAGCTGTTTTTT.

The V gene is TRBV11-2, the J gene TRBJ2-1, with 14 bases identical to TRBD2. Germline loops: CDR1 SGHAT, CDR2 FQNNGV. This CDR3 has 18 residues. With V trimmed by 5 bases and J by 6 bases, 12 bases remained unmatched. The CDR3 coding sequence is TGTGCCAGCAGCCACACATGGACTAGCGGGGGGCTACCCAATGAGCAGTTCTTC. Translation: CASSHTWTSGGLPNEQFF.

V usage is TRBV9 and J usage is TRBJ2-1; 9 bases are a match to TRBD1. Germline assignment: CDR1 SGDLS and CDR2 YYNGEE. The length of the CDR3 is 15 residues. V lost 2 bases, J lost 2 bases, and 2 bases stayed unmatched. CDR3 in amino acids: CASSVDRGTYNEQFF. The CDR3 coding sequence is TGTGCCAGCAGCGTGGACAGGGGAACCTACAATGAGCAGTTCTTC.

The CDR3 reads CASSLSWTSGSSETQYF. CDR3 sequence (DNA): TGTGCCAGCAGCTTATCCTGGACTAGCGGGAGTTCTGAGACCCAGTACTTC. The V gene is TRBV7-6, the J gene TRBJ2-5, with TRBD2 matching over 13 bases. The CDR3 contains 17 residues. Per the germline V gene, CDR1 is SGHVS and CDR2 is FNYEAQ. Trimming removed 2 bases from V and 5 bases from J; junction bases left unmatched: 8.

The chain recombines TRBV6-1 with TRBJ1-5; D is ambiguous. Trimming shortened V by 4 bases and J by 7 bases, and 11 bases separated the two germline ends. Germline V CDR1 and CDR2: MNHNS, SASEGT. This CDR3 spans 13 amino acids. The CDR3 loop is CASSGDDGQPQHF. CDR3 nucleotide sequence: TGTGCCAGCAGTGGTGACGACGGACAGCCCCAGCATTTT.

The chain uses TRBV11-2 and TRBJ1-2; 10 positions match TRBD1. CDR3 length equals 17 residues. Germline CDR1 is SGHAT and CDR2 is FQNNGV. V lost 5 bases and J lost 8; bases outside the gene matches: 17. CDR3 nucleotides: TGTGCCAGCAGCCCGACGAGAGGGACAGGGGTTTTGTACGGCTACACCTTC. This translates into CASSPTRGTGVLYGYTF. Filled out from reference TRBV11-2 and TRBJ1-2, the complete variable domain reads EAGVAQSPRYKIIEKRQSVAFWCNPISGHATLYWYQQILGQGPKLLIQFQNNGVVDDSQLPKDRFSAERLKGVDSTLKIQPAKLEDSAVYLCASSPTRGTGVLYGYTFGSGTRLTVV.

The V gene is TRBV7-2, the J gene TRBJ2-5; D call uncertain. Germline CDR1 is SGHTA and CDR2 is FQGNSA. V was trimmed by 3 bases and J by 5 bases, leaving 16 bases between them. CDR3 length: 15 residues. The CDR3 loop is CASSFYVMISETQYF. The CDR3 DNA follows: TGTGCCAGCAGCTTCTACGTTATGATTTCGGAGACCCAGTACTTC.

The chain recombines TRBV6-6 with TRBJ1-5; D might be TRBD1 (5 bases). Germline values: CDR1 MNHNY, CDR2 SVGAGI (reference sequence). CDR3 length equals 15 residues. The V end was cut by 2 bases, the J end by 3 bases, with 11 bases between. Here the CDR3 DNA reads TGTGCCAGCAGTTACAATCGGGGCTACAATCAGCCCCAGCATTTT. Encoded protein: CASSYNRGYNQPQHF.

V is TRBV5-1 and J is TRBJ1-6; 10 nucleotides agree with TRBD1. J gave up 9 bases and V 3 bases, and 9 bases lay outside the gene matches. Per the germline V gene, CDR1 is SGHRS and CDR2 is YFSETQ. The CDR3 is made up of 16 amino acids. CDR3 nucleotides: TGCGCCAGCAGCTCAACCCGAGGGACAGGGGTTTCACCCCTCCACTTT. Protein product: CASSSTRGTGVSPLHF.

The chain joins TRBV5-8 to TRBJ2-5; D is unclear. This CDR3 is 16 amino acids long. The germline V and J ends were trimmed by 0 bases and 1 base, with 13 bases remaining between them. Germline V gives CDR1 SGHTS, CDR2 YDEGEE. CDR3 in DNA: TGTGCCAGCAGCTTGGGGTTTAGGAACCCCCAAGAGACCCAGTACTTC. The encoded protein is CASSLGFRNPQETQYF.